This T cell receptor beta chain was captured by sequencing in a study of STAT5B mutations in CD4+ large granular lymphocyte leukemia. Method: immunoSEQ multiplex PCR; TCRdb's copy keeps in-frame clones and lacks some. The profile covers about 36,000 clones, with about 80% appearing a single time and 0.55% taken by the ten largest. Trimming removed 1 base from V and 6 bases from J, with 12 bases in between. Looked up from germline, CDR1 is MGHRA and CDR2 is YSYEKL. The CDR3 sequence is 15 residues long. The sample taken for sequencing was CD4+ T cells from blood buffy coats. The TCR was taken from a human donor in good health. The chain employs TRBV4-1 and TRBJ1-4; no clear D gene. The CDR3 reads CASSQGERAHEKLFF. DNA for the CDR3: TGCGCCAGCAGCCAAGGAGAAAGGGCCCATGAAAAACTGTTTTTT.